The 27 T cell receptor beta chains below were found in one sample sequenced in a study of a mutant IDH1 vaccine in newly diagnosed glioma. Time point noted: week 47, end of study. In every dose of vaccine, 300 ug of mutant IDH1 20-mer peptide was given alongside topical imiquimod. These receptors have no identified antigens. The method was immunoSEQ multiplex PCR; TCRdb's version includes in-frame clones alone and lacks a portion of them. The top ten clones hold 5% to 6.5% of a sample with some 56,000 clones, roughly 75% of them seen once. Sequencing used PBMCs, obtained from a glioma patient whose treatment included an IDH1 peptide vaccine. All receptors come from a man in his fifties or sixties with glioma.

V is TRBV6-5 and J is TRBJ1-2; D is uncertain. The CDR3 runs to 13 residues. CDR1 MNHEY and CDR2 SVGAGI come from the germline V gene. The V end lost 2 bases, the J end lost 6 bases, and 10 bases lay between the germline ends. DNA of the CDR3: TGTGCCAGCAGTTACCGGGAAATGGATGGCTACACCTTC. Protein sequence: CASSYREMDGYTF.

The V gene is TRBV2, the J gene TRBJ2-1, with TRBD1 identical over 9 bases. After removal of 6 bases from V and 8 bases from J, the junction contained 11 bases not matched to a gene. Germline lookup yields CDR1 SNHLY and CDR2 FYNNEI. The length of the CDR3 is 15 residues. For the CDR3, the DNA is TGTGCCAGCAGAGTACCGGGACAGGGTACCCATGAGCAGTTCTTC. It specifies CASRVPGQGTHEQFF.

The chain carries TRBV5-1 and TRBJ2-3; 7 bases agree with TRBD1. The CDR3 contains 16 residues. The germline CDR1 and CDR2 sequences are SGHRS and YFSETQ. Trimming took 2 bases from V and 0 from J; bases not matched to a gene: 6. In DNA, the CDR3 is TGCGCCAGCAGCTTTGGGACAGCCACTAGCACAGATACGCAGTATTTT. It encodes CASSFGTATSTDTQYF.

The chain links TRBV19 to TRBJ1-6; the D gene is possibly TRBD1 (5 bases). Germline assignment: CDR1 LNHDA and CDR2 SQIVND (reference sequence). This CDR3 spans 15 amino acids. Deletions cut 3 bases from V and 10 bases from J, with 16 bases between. CDR3 region: CASSMGLEGHSPLHF. The CDR3 region has the DNA TGTGCCAGTAGTATGGGACTCGAAGGGCACTCACCCCTCCACTTT.

With respect to this clone: An end of the junction differs from the germline gene, which may be a read error. The CDR3 is CASSLDGDEQFF. The CDR3 DNA is TGTGCTAGCAGCTTAGATGGGGATGAGCAGTTCTTC. The chain joins TRBV7-7 to TRBJ2-1, with D hard to call. The CDR3 has 12 amino acids. CDR1 SSHAT and CDR2 FNYEAQ come from the germline V gene (reference sequence).

The chain joins TRBV20-1 to TRBJ2-2; weak D call: TRBD2 (6 bases). The CDR3 extends over 11 amino acids. CDR1 and CDR2 from the germline V gene are DFQATT and SNEGSKA (reference sequence). Here the CDR3 DNA reads TGCAGCGCGGGGCGGGACGGGGAGCTGTTTTTT. This encodes CSAGRDGELFF.

The chain links TRBV5-4 to TRBJ2-7; D is ambiguous. The CDR3 runs 14 residues. Trimming removed 4 bases at V and 0 bases at J, with 11 bases between. Germline values: CDR1 SGHNT, CDR2 YYREEE (reference sequence). The CDR3 sequence is CASSLDPYSYEQYF. The CDR3 DNA reads as TGTGCCAGCAGCCTCGACCCGTACTCCTACGAGCAGTACTTC.

The chain links TRBV5-1 to TRBJ1-1; a weak D match, TRBD1 (6 bases). This CDR3 comprises 14 residues. Trimming left V 3 bases short and J 5 bases short, with 14 bases between. Germline values: CDR1 SGHRS, CDR2 YFSETQ. CDR3 bases: TGCGCCAGCAGCTCTTCAGGGGTTAGGACTGAAGCTTTCTTT. Translating it yields CASSSSGVRTEAFF.

V and J are TRBV9 and TRBJ2-5, with 7 bases aligning to TRBD2. Germline lookup yields CDR1 SGDLS and CDR2 YYNGEE. The V gene end was trimmed by 1 base and the J gene end by 5 bases; junction bases not matched to a gene: 5. The CDR3 loop spans 14 amino acids. CDR3 in amino acids: CASSVTGGWETQYF. The DNA of the CDR3 is TGTGCCAGCAGCGTAACGGGGGGATGGGAGACCCAGTACTTC.

The rearrangement joins TRBV2 to TRBJ2-2; D tentatively reads TRBD1 or TRBD2 (5 bases each). The length of the CDR3 is 13 residues. Germline V gene lookup returns CDR1 SNHLY and CDR2 FYNNEI. Trimming took 7 bases from V and 5 from J, leaving 11 bases between them. CDR3 sequence: CASTWGRTGELFF. The CDR3 nucleotides are TGTGCCAGCACGTGGGGGAGAACCGGGGAGCTGTTTTTT.

The rearrangement links TRBV9 to TRBJ2-2; D not resolved. Germline CDR1 SGDLS, CDR2 YYNGEE. V lost 2 bases and J lost 5, with 7 bases in between. This CDR3 region has 13 residues. CDR3 region: CASSVVGTGELFF. In DNA, the CDR3 is TGTGCCAGCAGCGTCGTGGGGACCGGGGAGCTGTTTTTT.

This clone turned up a few times. The chain uses TRBV4-1 and TRBJ2-1; 10 nucleotides align to TRBD2. Germline assignment: CDR1 MGHRA and CDR2 YSYEKL. V lost 4 bases, J lost 4 bases, and 7 bases stayed unmatched. The CDR3 totals 16 residues. CDR3 coding DNA: TGCGCCAGCAGCCCACCCCAGCGGGGGGGATACAATGAGCAGTTCTTC. The encoded protein is CASSPPQRGGYNEQFF.

V is TRBV4-3 and J is TRBJ2-7; D uncertain. V was pared by 0 bases and J by 7 bases, with 10 bases between. The germline CDR1 and CDR2 sequences are LGHNA and YSLEER. There are 13 residues in the CDR3. Written as DNA, the CDR3 is TGCGCCAGCAGCCAAGATCTAGAGTTAGAGCAGTACTTC. Protein product: CASSQDLELEQYF.

The rearrangement links TRBV5-1 to TRBJ2-2, with D hard to call. CDR3 length: 16 residues. The V end lost 0 bases, the J end lost 5 bases, and 14 bases lay between the germline ends. Germline V gene sequence: CDR1 SGHRS, CDR2 YFSETQ. Written as DNA, the CDR3 is TGCGCCAGCAGCTTGGCTCTTTTCACAGCGACCGGGGAGCTGTTTTTT. This gives the protein CASSLALFTATGELFF.

This chain uses TRBV9 with TRBJ2-3; D unresolved. The germline V gene has CDR1 SGDLS and CDR2 YYNGEE. The CDR3 runs 14 residues. Trimming pared 0 bases from V and 2 bases from J, leaving 7 bases between. CDR3 loop: CASSVGTSTDTQYF. The DNA for the CDR3 is TGTGCCAGCAGCGTAGGAACCTCCACAGATACGCAGTATTTT.

The rearrangement links TRBV6-4 to TRBJ2-3; the match to TRBD1 covers 8 bases. CDR1 is MRHNA, CDR2 SNTAGT, per germline. Trimming took 6 bases from V and 0 from J; bases not matched to a gene: 5. CDR3 size: 15 residues. The CDR3 DNA sequence: TGTGCCAGCAGAAAGACAGGGGCCAGCACAGATACGCAGTATTTT. Encoded protein: CASRKTGASTDTQYF.

The chain is built from TRBV13 and TRBJ1-1; maybe TRBD1 (5 bases). Trimming left V 1 base short and J 4 bases short, with 7 bases between. Germline loops: CDR1 PRHDT, CDR2 FYEKMQ (reference sequence). CDR3 length equals 13 residues. The CDR3 loop is CASSLDRSTEAFF. The CDR3, as DNA: TGTGCCAGCAGCTTAGACAGGTCCACTGAAGCTTTCTTT.

V is TRBV27 and J is TRBJ2-3; TRBD1 is a possible D gene (6 bases). The germline V and J ends were trimmed by 6 bases and 4 bases, with 17 bases remaining between them. Germline V gene sequence: CDR1 MNHEY, CDR2 SMNVEV (reference sequence). The CDR3 is 15 residues long. The CDR3: CASRLDRQKADTQYF. CDR3 nucleotides: TGTGCCAGCAGGCTAGACAGGCAAAAAGCAGATACGCAGTATTTT.

By frequency in the sample, this clone is medium-sized. The chain employs TRBV6-1 and TRBJ1-2; TRBD1 agrees at 8 bases. CDR3 length: 12 amino acids. V gave up 10 bases and J gave up 8 bases; unmatched junction bases: 9. Germline V CDR1 and CDR2: MNHNS, SASEGT. CDR3 bases: TGTGCCACCCGACAGGGGACATTGGGCTACACCTTC. Amino acids: CATRQGTLGYTF.

V usage is TRBV21-1 and J usage is TRBJ2-7; the table gives TRBD1 as D, unverified against the DNA. TRBV21-1 is recorded as a pseudogene. The CDR3 totals 18 residues. The CDR3 loop reads CASSKSIAQGGYLVEQYF. Here the CDR3 DNA reads TGTGCCAGCAGCAAATCCATCGCCCAGGGGGGTTACCTTGTCGAGCAGTACTTC.

The chain employs TRBV5-5 and TRBJ1-5, with D hard to call. Germline CDR1 and CDR2: SGHKS and YYEKEE (reference sequence). V lost 0 bases and J 4 bases, leaving 5 bases between the germline ends. The CDR3 totals 13 residues. CDR3 sequence: CASSLGSNQPQHF. The CDR3 DNA reads TGTGCCAGCAGCTTGGGGTCGAATCAGCCCCAGCATTTT.

The rearrangement joins TRBV30 to TRBJ2-6, with no clear D. Germline lookup yields CDR1 GTSNPN and CDR2 SVGIG (reference sequence). V gave up 2 bases and J gave up 4 bases, with 9 bases separating them. The CDR3 runs to 14 residues. The chain's CDR3 is CAWSIGSGANVLTF. DNA for the CDR3: TGTGCCTGGAGTATAGGATCGGGGGCCAACGTCCTGACTTTC.

This clone came up a few times. J is TRBJ2-6 and V is TRBV18; D ambiguous. The CDR3 sequence is 13 residues long. Germline CDR1 is KGHSH and CDR2 is LQKENI. The V end was cut by 3 bases, the J end by 0 bases, with 0 bases between. The CDR3 DNA reads as TGTGCCAGCTCACCCTCTGGGGCCAACGTCCTGACTTTC. Translating it yields CASSPSGANVLTF. The complete variable domain, with remaining parts taken from reference TRBV18 and TRBJ2-6, reads NAGVMQNPRHLVRRRGQEARLRCSPMKGHSHVYWYRQLPEEGLKFMVYLQKENIIDESGMPKERFSAEFPKEGPSILRIQQVVRGDSAAYFCASSPSGANVLTFGAGSRLTVL.

The V call is TRBV5-8, the J call TRBJ2-7, with D hard to call. CDR1 and CDR2 (germline): SGHTS, YDEGEE. The V gene lost 1 base and the J gene lost 6 bases, with 8 bases spanning the gap. The CDR3 covers 12 residues. CDR3: CASSLQLSEQYF. The CDR3 coding sequence is TGTGCCAGCAGCTTGCAGTTATCCGAGCAGTACTTC.

The rearrangement links TRBV18 to TRBJ2-5, with TRBD2 matching over 7 bases. The V segment lost 4 bases and the J segment 2 bases; nucleotides outside the gene matches: 4. Per germline, CDR1 KGHSH and CDR2 LQKENI. This CDR3 is 14 amino acids long. This CDR3 is CASSLSRGQETQYF. As DNA, the CDR3 is TGTGCCAGCTCACTATCGCGGGGGCAAGAGACCCAGTACTTC.

This clone was counted only a few times. The V gene is TRBV5-6, the J gene TRBJ1-2, with 7 positions matching TRBD1. This CDR3 has 17 amino acids. The junction had 15 bases not matched to a gene; V was cut back by 2 bases and J by 5 bases. Germline V gene lookup returns CDR1 SGHDT and CDR2 YYEEEE. The CDR3: CASSFSPGQREGYGYTF. CDR3 in DNA: TGTGCCAGCAGCTTTTCCCCGGGACAGCGGGAGGGTTATGGCTACACCTTC. Complete variable domain (other parts from reference TRBV5-6 and TRBJ1-2): DAGVTQSPTHLIKTRGQQVTLRCSPKSGHDTVSWYQQALGQGPQFIFQYYEEEERQRGNFPDRFSGHQFPNYSSELNVNALLLGDSALYLCASSFSPGQREGYGYTFGSGTRLTVV.

The rearrangement joins TRBV2 to TRBJ2-5, with 8 bases aligning to TRBD2. This CDR3 comprises 16 residues. Per the germline V gene, CDR1 is SNHLY and CDR2 is FYNNEI. V lost 6 bases to trimming and J lost 0 bases; unmatched junction nucleotides: 9. CDR3: CASRSAAGGYQETQYF. The CDR3 DNA is TGTGCCAGCAGGAGTGCGGCGGGGGGATACCAAGAGACCCAGTACTTC. Drawing the rest from reference TRBV2 and TRBJ2-5, the complete variable domain is EPEVTQTPSHQVTQMGQEVILRCVPISNHLYFYWYRQILGQKVEFLVSFYNNEISEKSEIFDDQFSVERPDGSNFTLKIRSTKLEDSAMYFCASRSAAGGYQETQYFGPGTRLLVL.